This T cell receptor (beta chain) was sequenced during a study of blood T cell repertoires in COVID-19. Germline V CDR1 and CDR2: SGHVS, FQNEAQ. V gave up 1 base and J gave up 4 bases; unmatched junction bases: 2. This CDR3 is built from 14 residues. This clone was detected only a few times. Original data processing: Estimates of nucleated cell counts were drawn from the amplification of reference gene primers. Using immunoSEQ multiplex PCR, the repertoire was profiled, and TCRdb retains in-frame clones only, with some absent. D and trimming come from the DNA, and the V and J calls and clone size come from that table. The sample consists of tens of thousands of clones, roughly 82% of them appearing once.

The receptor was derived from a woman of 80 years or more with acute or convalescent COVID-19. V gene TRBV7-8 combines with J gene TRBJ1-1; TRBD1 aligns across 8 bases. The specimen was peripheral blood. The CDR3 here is CASSLGDRPTEAFF. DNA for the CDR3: TGTGCCAGCAGCTTAGGGGACAGGCCCACTGAAGCTTTCTTT.